The T cell receptor beta chain under discussion was sequenced for a study of response to subunit inactivated influenza vaccine. Germline V CDR1 and CDR2: LNHNV, YYDKDF (reference sequence). The CDR3 runs to 14 residues. V lost 1 base and J lost 1, with 6 bases in between. In TCRdb, the RT-PCR reads were re-called with MiXCR into one record per CDR3 protein. The sample has 860,000 or so distinct CDR3 sequences, around 20% seen once; the top ten hold 10%. Broader study findings: Each seasonal influenza vaccination, the authors suggested, recruits few new T cells.

A note on this clonotype: What it binds is unknown.

This clonotype was sampled from a man aged 45 to 65 who received an inactivated influenza vaccine. The sequenced sample was PBMCs from blood, obtained more than 4 days after vaccination. The chain is built from TRBV15 and TRBJ2-3; D uncertain. Here the CDR3 DNA reads TGTGCCACCAGCAGAGTCAGCCGCACAGATACGCAGTATTTT. Amino acids: CATSRVSRTDTQYF.